The 22 T cell receptor beta chains below all came from one sample that was sequenced in a study of brain T cells in children with intractable seizures. Profiling relied on immunoSEQ multiplex PCR, and the TCRdb table lists in-frame clones only, not all of them. The table records under 45,000 clones, 75% to 95% of them present only once. The sample here was peripheral blood, taken at surgery. The source of these receptors is a girl aged 2 to 9 with tuberous sclerosis and intractable seizures.

The chain employs TRBV4-1 and TRBJ2-3; 10 nucleotides agree with TRBD2. The CDR3 has 17 amino acids. V was pared by 4 bases and J by 3 bases, with 10 bases of the junction left unmatched. Germline V gives CDR1 MGHRA, CDR2 YSYEKL. CDR3 region: CASSPAGSGGWTDTQYF. The CDR3 bases are TGCGCCAGCAGCCCCGCGGGTAGCGGGGGGTGGACAGATACGCAGTATTTT.

The J gene is TRBJ2-5, the V gene TRBV3-1 (or the pseudogene TRBV3-2), with 9 bases matching TRBD1. The CDR3 length is 15 residues. Trimming cost V 4 bases and J 5 bases; bases outside gene matches: 8. The germline gives CDR1 LGHDT, CDR2 YNNKEL (reference sequence). This chain's CDR3 is CASSRDRASEETQYF. In nucleotides, the CDR3 is TGTGCCAGCAGCCGGGACAGGGCAAGTGAGGAGACCCAGTACTTC.

The rearrangement joins TRBV9 to TRBJ2-6; D not certain. The CDR3 length is 16 residues. Germline V gene sequence: CDR1 SGDLS, CDR2 YYNGEE. Deletions cut 4 bases from V and 0 bases from J, with 11 bases between. The CDR3 bases are TGTGCCAGCAGCCCCCCATTAAGCTCTGGGGCCAACGTCCTGACTTTC. It yields the protein CASSPPLSSGANVLTF.

The V gene is TRBV2, the J gene TRBJ1-1, with D tentatively TRBD1 (6 bases). The CDR3 is made up of 15 amino acids. Germline V gene data show CDR1 as SNHLY and CDR2 as FYNNEI. The V end was cut by 7 bases, the J end by 0 bases, with 15 bases between. The CDR3, as DNA: TGTGCCAGCAATGAGGGGGGACGGATGAACACTGAAGCTTTCTTT. Translation gives CASNEGGRMNTEAFF. The full variable domain, rest sourced from reference TRBV2 and TRBJ1-1, is EPEVTQTPSHQVTQMGQEVILRCVPISNHLYFYWYRQILGQKVEFLVSFYNNEISEKSEIFDDQFSVERPDGSNFTLKIRSTKLEDSAMYFCASNEGGRMNTEAFFGQGTRLTVV.

This chain uses TRBV20-1 with TRBJ1-1; 8 nucleotides match TRBD1. The CDR3 totals 11 residues. V shed 5 bases and J 7 bases; nucleotides not matched to a gene: 3. The V gene's germline CDR1 is DFQATT and CDR2 SNEGSKA (reference sequence). CDR3 loop: CSAEDRDEAFF. The CDR3 coding sequence is TGCAGTGCTGAGGACAGGGATGAAGCTTTCTTT.

V and J are TRBV10-3 and TRBJ1-4, with TRBD1 matching over 7 bases. The CDR3 consists of 14 residues. With 9 bases clipped from V and 4 bases from J, the junction kept 8 bases outside the gene matches. CDR1 and CDR2 from the germline V gene are ENHRY and SYGVKD. This chain's CDR3 is CAIRGQGVNEKLFF. CDR3 coding DNA: TGTGCCATAAGGGGGCAAGGAGTTAATGAAAAACTGTTTTTT.

The rearrangement links TRBV29-1 to TRBJ1-2, with 9 nucleotides matching TRBD1. Germline loops: CDR1 SQVTM, CDR2 ANQGSEA. Losses at the gene ends were 7 bases for V and 7 bases for J; bases not matched to a gene: 4. This CDR3 is built from 11 residues. The CDR3 nucleotides read TGCAGCGATAGGACAGGGGTTGGCTACACCTTC. It yields the protein CSDRTGVGYTF. The variable domain in full, with the rest retrieved from reference TRBV29-1 and TRBJ1-2, is SAVISQKPSRDICQRGTSLTIQCQVDSQVTMMFWYRQQPGQSLTLIATANQGSEATYESGFVIDKFPISRPNLTFSTLTVSNMSPEDSSIYLCSDRTGVGYTFGSGTRLTVV.

This chain uses TRBV6-5 with TRBJ1-2, with TRBD1 matching over 7 bases. The J segment lost 3 bases and the V segment lost 5 bases, leaving 3 bases of the junction unmatched. The CDR3 runs 13 residues. Germline lookup yields CDR1 MNHEY and CDR2 SVGAGI. The CDR3 sequence is CASSPGTDYGYTF. The CDR3 nucleotides are TGTGCCAGCAGTCCTGGGACAGACTATGGCTACACCTTC.

In its sample, this clone was seen once. This chain uses TRBV2 with TRBJ1-1; D is ambiguous. Germline CDR1 is SNHLY and CDR2 is FYNNEI. The V gene lost 4 bases and the J gene lost 0 bases, with 6 bases spanning the gap. The CDR3 loop spans 13 amino acids. For the CDR3, the DNA is TGTGCCAGCAGTGTGGGAATGAACACTGAAGCTTTCTTT. Translated: CASSVGMNTEAFF.

This rearrangement joins TRBV27 to TRBJ1-5; 8 nucleotides align to TRBD1. Trimming took 9 bases from V and 8 from J; bases not matched to a gene: 12. Per the germline V gene, CDR1 is MNHEY and CDR2 is SMNVEV (reference sequence). This CDR3 is 14 amino acids long. The CDR3 DNA is TGTGCCAGTAGAAGACAGGGGTCCGGGGAGCCCCAGCATTTT. Translated, it gives CASRRQGSGEPQHF.

The genes are TRBV6-1 and TRBJ2-6, with D possibly being TRBD1 or TRBD2 (6 bases each). The CDR3 has 16 amino acids. Trimming shortened V by 1 base and J by 4 bases, and 11 bases separated the two germline ends. Germline V gene sequence: CDR1 MNHNS, CDR2 SASEGT. CDR3 sequence: CASSEESGAGANVLTF. In DNA, the CDR3 is TGTGCCAGCAGTGAAGAATCGGGGGCCGGGGCCAACGTCCTGACTTTC.

The chain employs TRBV12-3 or TRBV12-4 and TRBJ1-1, with D possibly matching TRBD1 (6 bases). V lost 6 bases and J lost 9, with 14 bases in between. The CDR3 covers 12 residues. CDR3 protein: CASSSQGYQAFF. The CDR3 DNA follows: TGTGCCAGCAGCTCTCAGGGGTATCAAGCTTTCTTT.

This chain uses TRBV30 with TRBJ1-2, with 9 bases matching TRBD1. Germline loops: CDR1 GTSNPN, CDR2 SVGIG (reference sequence). The V and J ends lost 5 bases and 2 bases, in that order; junction bases with no gene match: 6. CDR3 size: 14 residues. CDR3 residues: CAWVNTGGNYGYTF. The CDR3 DNA follows: TGTGCCTGGGTAAATACAGGGGGCAACTATGGCTACACCTTC.

The chain links TRBV18 to TRBJ1-1; the D gene is possibly TRBD1 (5 bases). Germline CDR1 is KGHSH and CDR2 is LQKENI. Trimming pared 2 bases from V and 5 bases from J, leaving 15 bases between. CDR3 length equals 15 residues. The CDR3 bases are TGTGCCAGCTCACCAAACGACAGATTGAGGACTGAAGCTTTCTTT. It translates to CASSPNDRLRTEAFF.

The V call is TRBV2, the J call TRBJ1-1; a weak D match, TRBD1 (5 bases). Germline loops: CDR1 SNHLY, CDR2 FYNNEI. V gave up 6 bases and J gave up 1 base, with 15 bases separating them. The CDR3 has 15 residues. In DNA, the CDR3 is TGTGCCAGCAGACCGGGGCCAGGGACGAACACTGAAGCTTTCTTT. Protein sequence: CASRPGPGTNTEAFF. Based on the CDR3 plus reference TRBV2 and TRBJ1-1, the full variable domain is EPEVTQTPSHQVTQMGQEVILRCVPISNHLYFYWYRQILGQKVEFLVSFYNNEISEKSEIFDDQFSVERPDGSNFTLKIRSTKLEDSAMYFCASRPGPGTNTEAFFGQGTRLTVV.

The gene calls are TRBV30 and TRBJ1-1; maybe TRBD1 (6 bases). The V gene's germline CDR1 is GTSNPN and CDR2 SVGIG (reference sequence). The length of the CDR3 is 13 residues. The V and J ends lost 0 bases and 2 bases respectively, with 7 bases between them. The CDR3 DNA reads as TGTGCCTGGAGTGTGGACAGTAACACTGAAGCTTTCTTT. Translation: CAWSVDSNTEAFF.

This clone was seen only a few times. The rearrangement joins TRBV7-2 to TRBJ2-2, with a tentative D call TRBD2 (5 bases). The ends were cut back, 0 bases at V and 3 bases at J, with 5 bases in the middle. The CDR3 has 14 residues. Germline V gene lookup returns CDR1 SGHTA and CDR2 FQGNSA. CDR3 residues: CASSLARDTGELFF. The CDR3 DNA is TGTGCCAGCAGCTTAGCGCGGGACACCGGGGAGCTGTTTTTT.

This clone is termed medium-sized. The chain has TRBV3-1 (or the pseudogene TRBV3-2) and TRBJ2-7; 7 bases are shared with TRBD1. V was pared by 4 bases and J by 2 bases, with 8 bases of the junction left unmatched. CDR1 and CDR2 from the germline V gene are LGHDT and YNNKEL (reference sequence). The CDR3 has 15 amino acids. The CDR3 here is CASSPLPQGAYEQYV. Written as DNA, the CDR3 is TGTGCCAGCAGCCCGCTTCCCCAGGGGGCCTACGAGCAGTACGTC.

The gene calls are TRBV7-9 and TRBJ2-3; D may correspond to TRBD1 or TRBD2 (5 bases each). This CDR3 contains 16 residues. Trimming shortened V by 5 bases and J by 1 base, and 16 bases separated the two germline ends. From germline, CDR1 is SEHNR and CDR2 FQNEAQ (reference sequence). The CDR3 nucleotides read TGTGCCAGCAGCCCTTTTGGGGGACGAGGCACAGATACGCAGTATTTT. Encoded protein: CASSPFGGRGTDTQYF.

The rearrangement uses TRBV5-4 and TRBJ1-2; TRBD1 agrees at 8 bases. This CDR3 region has 18 residues. CDR1 is SGHNT, CDR2 YYREEE, per germline (reference sequence). The J segment lost 1 base and the V segment lost 3 bases, leaving 14 bases of the junction unmatched. The CDR3 nucleotides read TGTGCCAGCAGCTCGACTGGACAGGGACTGGGGGGTAACTATGGCTACACCTTC. Encoded protein: CASSSTGQGLGGNYGYTF.

This sequence joins TRBV28 and TRBJ1-5; 7 nucleotides align to TRBD1. The CDR3 contains 15 residues. Germline V lookup: CDR1 MDHEN, CDR2 SYDVKM. V lost 6 bases and J lost 1; bases outside the gene matches: 6. For the CDR3, the DNA is TGTGCCAGCAGACGACAGGGAGAGAGCAATCAGCCCCAGCATTTT. Its translation is CASRRQGESNQPQHF.

The genes are TRBV6-5 and TRBJ1-6; TRBD1 might be the D (5 bases). V lost 8 bases and J lost 7, with 12 bases in between. Germline V gene lookup returns CDR1 MNHEY and CDR2 SVGAGI. The CDR3 contains 13 residues. The CDR3 nucleotides read TGTGCCAGCGGGCCGGGGGTCAATTCACCCCTCCACTTT. Amino acid sequence: CASGPGVNSPLHF.